This TCR beta chain originates from a study of early T cells in non-severe SARS-CoV-2 infection. Study as a whole: Sequencing input comprised bulk RNA from unsorted whole blood; chain pairing was not available.

This clonotype was seen repeatedly, ten times or more. From germline, CDR1 is LGHDT and CDR2 YNNKEL (reference sequence). The CDR3 contains 14 residues. Trimming removed 2 bases at V and 5 bases at J, with 10 bases between. The TCR library protocol was used to attach unique molecular identifiers. These identifiers were attached to individual cDNA molecules. TCRdb re-derived calls from the 5' RACE reads in MiXCR, one entry per CDR3 protein. The sample has about 50,000 distinct CDR3 sequences, more than 9.5% seen once. The chain links TRBV3-1 to TRBJ1-5; D ambiguous. The sequenced material came from whole blood. The TCR sequence derives from an adult who was a healthcare worker with PCR-confirmed SARS-CoV-2 infection or an uninfected control (not recorded which). The CDR3 bases are TGTGCCAGCAGCCAATCGGATCTTCATCAGCCCCAGCATTTT. It yields the protein CASSQSDLHQPQHF.